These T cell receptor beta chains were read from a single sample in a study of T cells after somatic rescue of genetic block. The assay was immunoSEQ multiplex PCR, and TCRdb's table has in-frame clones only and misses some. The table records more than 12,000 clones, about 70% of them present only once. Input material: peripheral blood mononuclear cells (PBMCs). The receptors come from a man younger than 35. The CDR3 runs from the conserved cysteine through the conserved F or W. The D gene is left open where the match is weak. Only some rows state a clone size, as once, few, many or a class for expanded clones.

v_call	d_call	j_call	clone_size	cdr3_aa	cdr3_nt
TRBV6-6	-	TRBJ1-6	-	CASSYLDSNSPLHF	TGTGCCAGCAGTTACTTAGACAGTAATTCACCCCTCCACTTT
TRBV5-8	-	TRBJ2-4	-	CASGFFKNIQYF	TGTGCCAGCGGATTCTTTAAAAACATTCAGTACTTC
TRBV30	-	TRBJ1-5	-	CAWSVVGQPQHF	TGTGCCTGGAGTGTCGTGGGTCAGCCCCAGCATTTT
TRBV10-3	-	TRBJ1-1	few	CAISESQGYTEAFF	TGTGCCATCAGTGAGTCCCAGGGGTACACTGAAGCTTTCTTT
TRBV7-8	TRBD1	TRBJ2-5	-	CASSPMGLAGGETQYF	TGTGCCAGCAGCCCCATGGGGCTAGCAGGGGGAGAGACCCAGTACTTC
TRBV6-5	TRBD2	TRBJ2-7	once	CASSSGGGGAPYEQYF	TGTGCCAGCAGTTCGGGGGGCGGGGGGGCCCCCTACGAGCAGTACTTC
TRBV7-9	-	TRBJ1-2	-	CASSLGQGSFGYTF	TGTGCCAGCAGCTTAGGGCAGGGGTCCTTTGGCTACACCTTC
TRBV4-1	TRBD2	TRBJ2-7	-	CASSQEDPSGVIMYF	TGCGCCAGCAGCCAAGAGGATCCTAGCGGGGTAATCATGTACTTC
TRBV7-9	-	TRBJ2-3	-	CASSSPYRDTQYF	TGTGCCAGCAGCTCACCTTATCGAGATACGCAGTATTTT
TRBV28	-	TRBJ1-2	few	CASSLHPQLNYGYTF	TGTGCCAGCAGTTTACACCCCCAGCTTAACTATGGCTACACCTTC
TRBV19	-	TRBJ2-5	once	CASSWQFQETQYF	TGTGCCAGTAGTTGGCAGTTCCAAGAGACCCAGTACTTC
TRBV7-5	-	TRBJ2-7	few	CARSLVPYEQYF	TGTGCCAGAAGCTTAGTACCCTACGAGCAGTACTTC
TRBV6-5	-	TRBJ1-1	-	CASSYSTDEAFF	TGTGCCAGCAGTTACTCGACAGATGAAGCTTTCTTT
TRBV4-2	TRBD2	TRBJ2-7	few	CASSPREGSYEQYF	TGTGCCAGCAGCCCTAGGGAGGGGTCCTACGAGCAGTACTTC
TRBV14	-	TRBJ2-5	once	CASSQSLDGRFQETQYF	TGTGCCAGCAGCCAAAGCTTAGACGGACGGTTCCAAGAGACCCAGTACTTC
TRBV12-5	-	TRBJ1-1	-	CASGLVRDPRGQPNTEAFF	TGTGCTAGTGGTTTGGTCAGAGATCCTCGAGGACAGCCGAACACTGAAGCTTTCTTT
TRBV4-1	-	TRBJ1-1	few	CASSQASPMENTEAFF	TGCGCCAGCAGCCAAGCTTCCCCCATGGAGAACACTGAAGCTTTCTTT
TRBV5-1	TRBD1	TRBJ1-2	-	CASSFSPTGAKYGYTF	TGCGCCAGCAGCTTTTCCCCGACAGGGGCGAAGTATGGCTACACCTTC
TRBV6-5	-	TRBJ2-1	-	CASRTGLGGYNEQFF	TGTGCCAGCAGAACAGGACTAGGGGGTTACAATGAGCAGTTCTTC
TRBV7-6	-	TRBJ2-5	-	CASSPSTGNRETQYF	TGTGCCAGCAGCCCTTCGACAGGCAACAGAGAGACCCAGTACTTC
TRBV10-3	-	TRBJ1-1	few	CAISDPHNRGNTEAFF	TGTGCCATCAGTGACCCTCATAATCGGGGAAACACTGAAGCTTTCTTT
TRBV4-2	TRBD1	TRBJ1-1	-	CASSQRDGTGNTEAFF	TGTGCCAGCAGCCAACGCGACGGGACAGGGAACACTGAAGCTTTCTTT
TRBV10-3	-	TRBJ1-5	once	CAISDLPMGNNQPQHF	TGTGCCATCAGTGACCTCCCCATGGGGAATAATCAGCCCCAGCATTTT
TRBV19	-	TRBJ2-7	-	CASKRGVTVSEQYF	TGTGCCAGTAAGAGGGGAGTTACGGTAAGCGAGCAGTACTTC
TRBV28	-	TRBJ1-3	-	CASSLDAGNTIYF	TGTGCCAGCAGTTTGGACGCTGGAAACACCATATATTTT
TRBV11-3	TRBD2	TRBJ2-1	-	CASGTRVRGVKYNEQFF	TGTGCCAGCGGAACTAGGGTCCGGGGGGTAAAATACAATGAGCAGTTCTTC
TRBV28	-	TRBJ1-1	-	CASSPPADRPGAFF	TGTGCCAGCAGTCCCCCTGCCGACAGACCCGGGGCTTTCTTT
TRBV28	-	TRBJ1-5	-	CASSFGMRGSNQPQHF	TGTGCCAGCAGTTTCGGAATGCGAGGGAGCAATCAGCCCCAGCATTTT
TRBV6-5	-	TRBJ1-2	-	CASNGNYGYTF	TGTGCCAGCAACGGAAACTATGGCTACACCTTC